The 23 T cell receptor beta chains reported below all come from one sample, sequenced in a study of regulatory dendritic cells for organ transplantation. Some clones are missing from TCRdb's copy, which holds only in-frame ones; the method was immunoSEQ multiplex PCR. The sample contains fewer than 40,000 clones, less than 90% of which appear only once. Sequencing was done on a sample of naive CD4+ T cells from blood. Subset in this sample: CD45RA+ naive T cells. The receptors here all came from a human donor in good health.

The V call is TRBV29-1, the J call TRBJ2-5; D possibly corresponds to TRBD1 (5 bases). Trimming removed 6 bases at V and 7 bases at J, with 15 bases between. The CDR3 length is 12 residues. CDR1 is SQVTM and CDR2 is ANQGSEA in the germline V gene. This CDR3 reads CSVEQDRGTQYF. The CDR3 nucleotides are TGCAGCGTCGAACAGGATCGAGGGACCCAGTACTTC.

In this sample, this clone turned up once. This chain uses TRBV27 with TRBJ1-2, with 7 bases matching TRBD1. J gave up 5 bases and V 5 bases, and 8 bases lay outside the gene matches. This CDR3 spans 14 amino acids. The V gene's germline CDR1 is MNHEY and CDR2 SMNVEV (reference sequence). Written as DNA, the CDR3 is TGTGCCAGCAGTACCAGACAGGGAGGGTATGGCTACACCTTC. Amino acids: CASSTRQGGYGYTF.

This clone was counted a few times. This chain connects TRBV9 to TRBJ1-6; 8 nucleotides align to TRBD1. The CDR3 runs 14 residues. Germline trimming cut 3 bases from V and 9 bases from J; bases unmatched to any gene: 5. Germline V CDR1 and CDR2: SGDLS, YYNGEE. The CDR3 sequence: CASSGRTGTSPLHF. The CDR3, as DNA: TGTGCCAGCAGCGGGAGGACAGGGACTTCACCCCTCCACTTT.

The chain is built from TRBV19 and TRBJ2-7, with 9 bases fitting TRBD1. CDR3 size: 13 residues. The V segment lost 7 bases and the J segment 5 bases; nucleotides outside the gene matches: 6. The germline V gene encodes CDR1 LNHDA and CDR2 SQIVND (reference sequence). This CDR3 is CASNSWDRDEQYF. The CDR3 nucleotides are TGTGCCAGTAATTCTTGGGACAGGGACGAGCAGTACTTC.

This chain joins TRBV29-1 and TRBJ2-3; weak D call: TRBD2 (6 bases). Germline V gene sequence: CDR1 SQVTM, CDR2 ANQGSEA. This CDR3 region has 13 residues. The V end was cut by 5 bases, the J end by 2 bases, with 11 bases between. The CDR3 region is CSVLGGPTDTQYF. CDR3 DNA: TGCAGCGTTCTGGGAGGACCCACAGATACGCAGTATTTT.

The CDR3 reads CSVERGVVAFF. The CDR3 DNA sequence: TGCAGCGTTGAAAGGGGGGTTGTAGCTTTCTTT. The chain combines TRBV29-1 with TRBJ1-1, with D possibly TRBD1 on 6 matching bases. The CDR3 spans 11 residues. CDR1 SQVTM and CDR2 ANQGSEA come from the germline V gene. The V end lost 2 bases, the J end lost 10 bases, and 11 bases lay between the germline ends.

This chain joins TRBV11-2 and TRBJ2-1; D gene uncertain. Trimming cost V 4 bases and J 7 bases, with 17 bases left between them. The CDR3 covers 15 residues. In germline, CDR1 is SGHAT, CDR2 FQNNGV. This CDR3 reads CASSSHKSSLNEQFF. CDR3 nucleotide sequence: TGTGCCAGCAGCTCACATAAATCGTCCCTTAATGAGCAGTTCTTC.

This sequence joins TRBV4-3 and TRBJ2-2, with a weak D call TRBD2 (5 bases). The germline gives CDR1 LGHNA, CDR2 YSLEER. V gave up 2 bases and J gave up 0 bases, with 10 bases separating them. The CDR3 spans 16 residues. DNA of the CDR3: TGCGCCAGCAGCCAACTTACCGGGGCGAACACCGGGGAGCTGTTTTTT. This codes for CASSQLTGANTGELFF.

This chain uses TRBV4-3 with TRBJ2-1; 10 nucleotides match TRBD2. After removal of 4 bases from V and 8 bases from J, the junction contained 11 bases not matched to a gene. This CDR3 comprises 16 residues. Germline loops: CDR1 LGHNA, CDR2 YSLEER. CDR3 DNA sequence: TGCGCCAGCAGCCTGCGGGGTAGCGGGAGGTTTTATGAGCAGTTCTTC. Amino acids: CASSLRGSGRFYEQFF.

The genes are TRBV10-2 and TRBJ2-5; 11 bases are a match to TRBD2. Trimming cost V 3 bases and J 4 bases; bases outside gene matches: 7. This CDR3 is built from 16 residues. Germline V gene sequence: CDR1 WSHSY, CDR2 SAAADI. The CDR3 sequence is CASSESRLAGGETQYF. CDR3 DNA sequence: TGCGCCAGCAGTGAAAGTCGTCTAGCGGGAGGAGAGACCCAGTACTTC.

The rearrangement joins TRBV18 to TRBJ1-1; 7 bases are shared with TRBD1. CDR3 size: 17 residues. Germline trimming cut 6 bases from V and 0 bases from J; bases unmatched to any gene: 13. Germline V gene lookup returns CDR1 KGHSH and CDR2 LQKENI. CDR3 bases: TGTGCCAGCTCGCCCGTAGGAGGACAGGTTTTGAACACTGAAGCTTTCTTT. Amino acid sequence: CASSPVGGQVLNTEAFF.

The chain uses TRBV5-1 and TRBJ2-3; D call uncertain. The CDR3 loop spans 13 amino acids. Per germline, CDR1 SGHRS and CDR2 YFSETQ. The V end lost 4 bases, the J end lost 0 bases, and 6 bases lay between the germline ends. The chain's CDR3 is CASSPGSTDTQYF. The CDR3 DNA sequence: TGCGCCAGCAGCCCCGGGAGCACAGATACGCAGTATTTT.

The chain recombines TRBV7-6 with TRBJ2-2; 9 positions agree with TRBD1. After removal of 5 bases from V and 9 bases from J, the junction contained 7 bases not matched to a gene. Per germline, CDR1 SGHVS and CDR2 FNYEAQ. The CDR3 sequence is 14 residues long. The DNA of the CDR3 is TGTGCCAGCAGCCCGGGACAGGGTGGAAGGGAGCTGTTTTTT. Protein sequence: CASSPGQGGRELFF.

The V and J genes are TRBV5-6 and TRBJ2-7, with TRBD2 matching over 8 bases. The CDR3 is 16 amino acids. The V segment lost 4 bases and the J segment 5 bases; nucleotides outside the gene matches: 14. From germline, CDR1 is SGHDT and CDR2 YYEEEE. The chain's CDR3 is CASSTRTRVAGNEQYF. The CDR3 DNA reads TGTGCCAGCAGCACACGAACCCGGGTAGCGGGGAACGAGCAGTACTTC.

The chain is built from TRBV5-4 and TRBJ2-5; D not certain. The CDR3 runs 15 residues. The V end lost 2 bases, the J end lost 5 bases, and 16 bases lay between the germline ends. Per the germline V gene, CDR1 is SGHNT and CDR2 is YYREEE (reference sequence). CDR3 protein: CASSLPSTPRETQYF. Written as DNA, the CDR3 is TGTGCCAGCAGCTTACCTAGTACTCCGAGGGAGACCCAGTACTTC.

The table lists this clone with a count of one. This chain joins TRBV19 and TRBJ2-6; the D is unclear. The length of the CDR3 is 17 residues. V lost 3 bases and J 0 bases, leaving 12 bases between the germline ends. The V gene's germline CDR1 is LNHDA and CDR2 SQIVND (reference sequence). The CDR3 coding sequence is TGTGCCAGTAGTATCTACCGGATTCGCTCTGGGGCCAACGTCCTGACTTTC. This gives the protein CASSIYRIRSGANVLTF.

V is TRBV7-2 and J is TRBJ2-7; D is perhaps TRBD2 (6 bases). Germline V gene sequence: CDR1 SGHTA, CDR2 FQGNSA. This CDR3 region has 13 residues. With 1 base removed from V and 6 bases from J, the gap between germline ends came to 10 bases. The chain's CDR3 is CASSLDGGLEQYF. CDR3 coding DNA: TGTGCCAGCAGCTTAGATGGAGGGCTCGAGCAGTACTTC.

The sample holds a few counts of this clone. The chain recombines TRBV4-2 with TRBJ1-2; 7 nucleotides match TRBD1. The germline V gene has CDR1 LGHNA and CDR2 YNFKEQ. This CDR3 contains 17 residues. After removal of 1 base from V and 4 bases from J, the junction contained 12 bases not matched to a gene. The DNA of the CDR3 is TGTGCCAGCAGCCAAGTACCCGAATTGGGACAGATCTATGGCTACACCTTC. Translating gives CASSQVPELGQIYGYTF.

V gene TRBV10-3 combines with J gene TRBJ2-4, with 10 bases fitting TRBD2. The CDR3 contains 16 residues. Germline loops: CDR1 ENHRY, CDR2 SYGVKD. The J segment lost 8 bases and the V segment lost 0 bases, leaving 7 bases of the junction unmatched. CDR3 in DNA: TGTGCCATCAGTGAGTCGGGACTAGCGAGGGGGGACATTCAGTACTTC. It translates to CAISESGLARGDIQYF.

A few counts support this clone. The J gene is TRBJ1-3, the V gene TRBV9; D is unresolved. The CDR3 covers 14 residues. Trimming pared 0 bases from V and 8 bases from J, leaving 12 bases between. From germline, CDR1 is SGDLS and CDR2 YYNGEE. The CDR3 DNA reads as TGTGCCAGCAGCGTAGCTTACAACTTCGACACCATATATTTT. Residues: CASSVAYNFDTIYF.

The chain uses TRBV18 and TRBJ1-4; possibly TRBD1 for D (6 bases). Germline V lookup: CDR1 KGHSH, CDR2 LQKENI. This CDR3 is 14 amino acids long. Trimming left V 4 bases short and J 5 bases short, with 11 bases between. CDR3 sequence (DNA): TGTGCCAGCTCACTACAGGGCTCGAATGAAAAACTGTTTTTT. It encodes CASSLQGSNEKLFF.

For the CDR3, the DNA is TGTGCCAGCAGTTACGCCGGGACAGGGGATCAGCCCCAGCATTTT. It yields the protein CASSYAGTGDQPQHF. The chain links TRBV6-5 to TRBJ1-5; TRBD1 agrees at 10 bases. This CDR3 comprises 15 residues. The V segment lost 2 bases and the J segment 5 bases; nucleotides outside the gene matches: 3. Germline V gene sequence: CDR1 MNHEY, CDR2 SVGAGI.

This clone was seen more than once but under ten times. The chain has TRBV6-4 and TRBJ2-1; tentatively, D is TRBD1 or TRBD2 (5 bases each). V lost 8 bases and J 9 bases, leaving 17 bases between the germline ends. This CDR3 contains 13 residues. The germline V gene encodes CDR1 MRHNA and CDR2 SNTAGT. CDR3 protein: CASANTGGSEQFF. The CDR3, as DNA: TGTGCCAGCGCTAACACTGGGGGAAGTGAGCAGTTCTTC.